Here is one T cell receptor beta chain with its context. This clonotype was found a few times. The specificity of this receptor is unknown. The sample holds no much larger clone one base away, and base qualities are not on file. The data were taken from a study of T cell repertoires in cytomegalovirus infection (dated by TCRdb to between 2018 and 2020). For context, the study as a whole: The peptide stimulations were aimed at well-studied HLA-B-restricted epitopes as well as recently identified HLA-C-restricted CMV epitopes, whose presentation resists viral immunomodulation. Donor HLA type was relevant to the analysis, as public TCR beta signatures indicated carriage of CMV infection together with the matching HLA type.

For CDR1 and CDR2, the germline V gene lists LGHNA and YSLEER. Inclusive of the bounding cysteine and phenylalanine, the CDR3 is 17 residues long. Only the CDR3 DNA is retained, 51 bases long and in frame from the first base. Deletion took 0 bases off V and 4 bases off J, with a span of 16 bases between the germline ends. Reads for this sample came from an Illumina HiSeq 1500. TCRdb trimmed the raw reads at Q25, called clones with MiXCR and kept productive beta chains. Duplicate CDR3 protein sequences are folded into a single record with the most common DNA and genes. The sample yields roughly 920,000 distinct CDR3 sequences; less than 40% were counted once. The ten largest clones take up roughly an eighth of the sample. Broad study findings and their caveats: The ex vivo response was dominated by HLA-C-restricted CMV-specific TCR beta clonotypes, which also provided the single most frequent clonotype in two of eight donors. In both this cohort and an independent cohort of some 380 donors, the cumulative frequency of public TCR beta family members distinguished carriers of CMV infection plus the relevant HLA type.

The treatment or condition label corresponds to: in vitro stimulation with specific CMV peptide epitopes to enrich CMV-specific T cells. This sequence originates from a human donor in good health (CMV status not recorded). Some clones in this sample may be carry-over from other donors' samples. In this chain, TRBV4-3 is recombined with TRBJ2-1, with the D gene call left open. The sequenced sample was cultured CD8+ T cells from PBMCs, obtained from culture after CMV antigen stimulation. The nucleotide sequence is given as TGCGCCAGCAGCCAAGATTGGGCGAGGTTCCGTTACAATGAGCAGTTCTTC. The encoded protein is CASSQDWARFRYNEQFF.